The TCR beta chain under discussion was sequenced for a study of OX40 agonist ivuxolimab in advanced cancers. Clones were read by immunoSEQ multiplex PCR, and TCRdb kept only the in-frame ones, dropping some. The sample shows 25,000 to 30,000 clones, approximately 93% of them seen only once. Study-wide points: Not determined was the antigen specificity of the expanded peripheral T cells.

From germline, CDR1 is MDHEN and CDR2 SYDVKM. The CDR3 totals 15 residues. The V end lost 5 bases, the J end lost 0 bases, and 14 bases lay between the germline ends. Of note for this clone: The antigen is undetermined.

The clonotype comes from an adult with an advanced solid tumor such as melanoma, head and neck, liver or kidney cancer. The V gene is TRBV28, the J gene TRBJ2-7; maybe TRBD1 (6 bases). Sequenced here: CD4+ or CD8+ T cells sorted from blood, sampled in a trial of the OX40 agonist ivuxolimab. Here the CDR3 DNA reads TGTGCCAGCAGTGACCCAGGACAGTTCTCCTACGAGCAGTACTTC. It specifies CASSDPGQFSYEQYF.